The clone carrying this T cell receptor beta chain was picked up a small number of times. Its antigen is not known. The sample originates from a study of beta chain features in type 1 diabetes. Study-wide results and caveats: Shortening that was moderate but significant affected the TCRB CDR3s of Type 1 diabetes patients in all four CD4+ subsets.

Sequenced material consisted of expressed TCRB transcripts (all of the isolated RNA was reverse transcribed). Profiling relied on immunoSEQ multiplex PCR, and the TCRdb table lists in-frame clones only, not all of them. In the table there are under 300,000 clones, around 26% of which are singletons. The CDR3 consists of 11 residues. J lost 6 bases, V lost 7 bases, and 3 bases had no gene match. Germline assignment: CDR1 SQVTM and CDR2 ANQGSEA. The rearrangement uses TRBV29-1 and TRBJ1-2, with TRBD1 matching over 9 bases. This clonotype originated in a man younger than 45 in good health. The sample comprised central memory CD4+ T cells from blood. CDR3 nucleotides: TGCAGCGAGTGGACAGGGGATGGCTACACCTTC. Its protein product is CSEWTGDGYTF.